This is a list of T cell receptor beta chains from one sample in a study of blood T cell repertoires in COVID-19. The assay was immunoSEQ multiplex PCR, and TCRdb's table has in-frame clones only and misses some. This table holds fewer than 400,000 clones, about 92% found once. Sequencing was carried out using PBMCs or T cells enriched from blood (not recorded which). The receptor set was obtained from a woman under 40 who had recovered from COVID-19. The CDR3 runs from the conserved cysteine through the conserved F or W. D genes are given only for firm matches. Clone size, where shown, is once, few, many, or a class for clones that have expanded.

>14|TRBV9|-|-|TRBJ1-2
CASSVAGGGYGYTF
TGTGCCAGCAGCGTAGCGGGAGGGGGCTATGGCTACACCTTC
>14|TRBV9|-|TRBD1|TRBJ1-2
CASSTRTGRNGYTF
TGTGCCAGCAGCACCCGGACAGGGAGGAATGGCTACACCTTC
>19|TRBV7-6|-|TRBD1|TRBJ1-4
CASSEERTGGAHRTEKLFF
TGTGCCAGCAGCGAAGAGCGGACAGGGGGCGCACATCGTACTGAAAAACTGTTTTTT
>19|TRBV9|-|-|TRBJ1-2
CASSVALVRGPILNYGYTF
TGTGCCAGCAGCGTAGCCTTGGTCAGGGGTCCGATCTTAAACTATGGCTACACCTTC
>15|TRBV7-2|-|TRBD2|TRBJ2-7
CASSQPGLDGLEQYF
TGTGCCAGCAGCCAACCGGGACTAGACGGCCTCGAGCAGTACTTC
>14|TRBV28|-|TRBD1|TRBJ1-4
CASSFDRGVEKLFF
TGTGCCAGCAGTTTCGACAGGGGAGTGGAAAAACTGTTTTTT
>24|TRBV3-1/TRBV3-2|few|TRBD1|TRBJ1-6
CASSQEVDEDRGRGKSSYNSPLHF
TGTGCCAGCAGCCAGGAAGTTGATGAGGACAGGGGCAGAGGAAAAAGCTCCTATAATTCACCCCTCCACTTT
>14|TRBV19|-|TRBD1|TRBJ1-5
CASSQTGLYQPQHF
TGTGCCAGTAGTCAGACAGGGTTATATCAGCCCCAGCATTTT
>13|TRBV7-2|-|-|TRBJ1-6
CASSLVRDSPLHF
TGTGCCAGCAGCTTAGTCCGGGATTCACCCCTCCACTTT
>15|TRBV5-6|-|-|TRBJ2-7
CASSLGGIGTYEQYF
TGTGCCAGCAGCTTGGGAGGGATAGGGACCTACGAGCAGTACTTC
>15|TRBV7-9|few|-|TRBJ2-7
CASSLDIAGAVEQYF
TGTGCCAGCAGCTTAGATATTGCAGGGGCGGTCGAGCAGTACTTC
>13|TRBV6-2/TRBV6-3|-|-|TRBJ2-2
CASSYSRTGELFF
TGTGCCAGCAGTTACTCCCGGACCGGGGAGCTGTTTTTT
>14|TRBV7-9|-|-|TRBJ2-3
CASSPRGSTDTQYF
TGTGCCAGCAGTCCCCGGGGAAGCACAGATACGCAGTATTTT
>16|TRBV6-6|-|TRBD1|TRBJ1-6
CASSYSGTGPSSPLHF
TGTGCCAGCAGTTACTCCGGGACAGGGCCAAGTTCACCCCTCCACTTT
>15|TRBV6-2/TRBV6-3|-|TRBD1|TRBJ1-2
CASSRNQGGDYGYTF
TGTGCCAGCAGTCGAAATCAGGGGGGCGACTATGGCTACACCTTC
>15|TRBV19|-|TRBD2|TRBJ2-1
CASSGGVAGGYEQFF
TGTGCCAGTAGTGGCGGGGTAGCGGGGGGCTATGAGCAGTTCTTC
>14|TRBV5-4|-|-|TRBJ2-2
CASSWTENTGELFF
TGTGCCAGCAGCTGGACAGAAAACACCGGGGAGCTGTTTTTT
>14|TRBV5-1|-|-|TRBJ2-7
CASSLEGASLEQYF
TGCGCCAGCAGCTTGGAAGGGGCGTCCCTCGAGCAGTACTTC
>15|TRBV7-9|-|TRBD1|TRBJ1-4
CASSRQGATNEKLFF
TGTGCCAGCAGCCGACAGGGCGCAACTAATGAAAAACTGTTTTTT
>19|TRBV21-1|-|-|TRBJ2-6
CASSKRPGQGASGANVLTF
TGTGCCAGCAGCAAGCGACCGGGACAGGGGGCCTCTGGGGCCAACGTCCTGACTTTC
>14|TRBV6-5|-|-|TRBJ2-3
CASSTSPSTDTQYF
TGTGCCAGCAGTACTAGTCCTAGCACAGATACGCAGTATTTT
>15|TRBV9|-|TRBD1|TRBJ2-7
CASSVAGTGSYEQYF
TGTGCCAGCAGCGTGGCCGGGACAGGGTCCTACGAGCAGTACTTC
>15|TRBV3-1/TRBV3-2|once|-|TRBJ1-2
CASSFTKCPEPAYTF
TGTGCCAGCAGCTTTACGAAGTGCCCCGAGCCTGCCTACACCTTC
>14|TRBV7-8|few|-|TRBJ1-4
CASSKDRGSEKLFF
TGTGCCAGCAGCAAGGACCGGGGTAGTGAAAAACTGTTTTTT
>14|TRBV2|-|-|TRBJ1-5
CASSGDSEGQPQHF
TGTGCCAGCAGTGGGGACTCCGAGGGCCAGCCCCAGCATTTT
>12|TRBV28|-|-|TRBJ1-2
CASSAANYGYTF
TGTGCCAGCAGTGCGGCTAACTATGGCTACACCTTC
>12|TRBV4-3|-|-|TRBJ2-1
CASSFEAGKQFF
TGCGCCAGCAGCTTCGAAGCGGGCAAGCAGTTCTTC